The T cell receptor beta chain under discussion was sequenced for a study of cytomegalovirus exposure and HLA in healthy donors. Study findings and constraints: Some TCR beta chains (roughly 160 of them) were listed as cytomegalovirus-associated.

The table lists this clone with a count of one. Its specificity is unknown. Germline CDR1 is SQVTM and CDR2 is ANQGSEA. Trimming cost V 5 bases and J 2 bases, with 12 bases left between them. This CDR3 spans 14 amino acids. PCR primers comprised 60 Vbeta and 13 Jbeta primers. Sequencing used immunoSEQ multiplex PCR; TCRdb keeps in-frame clones, though not all of them. This table holds about 160,000 clones, less than 90% found once. The specimen sequenced was PBMCs. The V call is TRBV29-1, the J call TRBJ2-2; D is unclear. This clonotype was obtained from a man aged 18-30 years in good health and CMV-seronegative. CDR3 sequence reads: CSVTADPNTGELFF. The CDR3, as DNA: TGCAGCGTTACGGCGGATCCCAACACCGGGGAGCTGTTTTTT.